These 18 T cell receptor beta chains share one sample of origin, sequenced in a study of cytomegalovirus exposure and HLA in healthy donors. PCR involved 60 Vbeta and 13 Jbeta primers. Sequenced by immunoSEQ multiplex PCR; TCRdb stores in-frame clones only, minus some. The table records more than 100,000 clones, 75% to 80% of them present only once. The specimen sequenced was PBMCs. Receptor source: a male donor in good health and CMV-seronegative.

V usage is TRBV10-1 and J usage is TRBJ2-2; TRBD1 might be the D (5 bases). Germline V CDR1 and CDR2: WNHNN, SYGVQD (reference sequence). CDR3 length: 14 residues. V lost 4 bases and J lost 4, with 10 bases in between. The CDR3 here is CASSVQGSTGELFF. For the CDR3, the DNA is TGCGCCAGCAGTGTTCAGGGAAGCACCGGGGAGCTGTTTTTT.

The chain carries TRBV5-8 and TRBJ2-3; D gene unclear. This CDR3 region has 12 residues. V dropped 1 base and J dropped 7 bases, with 7 bases sitting between them. From germline, CDR1 is SGHTS and CDR2 YDEGEE. The CDR3 loop reads CASSLSSYTQYF. CDR3 in DNA: TGTGCCAGCAGCTTGTCCAGTTATACGCAGTATTTT.

This clone has ten or more counts. V usage is TRBV5-1 and J usage is TRBJ2-7, with TRBD1 matching over 9 bases. Germline assignment: CDR1 SGHRS and CDR2 YFSETQ. The CDR3 covers 15 residues. V dropped 3 bases and J dropped 5; count of bases not matched to a gene: 9. DNA for the CDR3: TGCGCCAGCAGCTGGAGGACAGGGGAGGCAAACGAGCAGTACTTC. As protein: CASSWRTGEANEQYF.

The J gene is TRBJ1-6, the V gene TRBV9; possible D gene TRBD1, 5 bases. The V gene lost 0 bases and the J gene lost 4 bases, with 8 bases spanning the gap. Germline-derived CDR1 and CDR2 are SGDLS and YYNGEE. There are 15 residues in the CDR3. The CDR3 loop is CASSVEGVYNSPLHF. The CDR3 DNA reads as TGTGCCAGCAGCGTAGAAGGGGTTTATAATTCACCCCTCCACTTT.

This chain joins TRBV5-4 and TRBJ1-3; unclear D gene. The CDR3 has 15 residues. V was cut by 1 base and J by 0 bases, with 8 bases left in between. Germline CDR1 and CDR2: SGHNT and YYREEE (reference sequence). The chain's CDR3 is CASSLIGSSGNTIYF. For the CDR3, the DNA is TGTGCCAGCAGCTTGATTGGGAGCTCTGGAAACACCATATATTTT.

The chain combines TRBV7-9 with TRBJ1-1; unclear D gene. This CDR3 region has 12 residues. CDR1 SEHNR and CDR2 FQNEAQ come from the germline V gene (reference sequence). The germline V and J ends were trimmed by 4 bases and 8 bases, with 11 bases remaining between them. This CDR3 is CASSSVSGEAFF. Written as DNA, the CDR3 is TGTGCCAGCAGCTCCGTTTCGGGGGAAGCTTTCTTT.

The rearrangement joins TRBV7-2 to TRBJ2-3; 9 bases are shared with TRBD2. Germline V gene sequence: CDR1 SGHTA, CDR2 FQGNSA. The CDR3 consists of 16 residues. J was trimmed by 1 base and V by 1 base; bases with no gene match: 3. The CDR3 nucleotides are TGTGCCAGCAGCTTAGGGCAGCGGGGGGGCACAGATACGCAGTATTTT. Its translation is CASSLGQRGGTDTQYF.

Concerning this clone: The sample has other DNA sequences that encode this CDR3 too. V gene TRBV7-9 combines with J gene TRBJ1-5, with 8 bases identical to TRBD1. Germline V gene sequence: CDR1 SEHNR, CDR2 FQNEAQ (reference sequence). Unmatched junction bases numbered 5, after V lost 5 bases and J lost 2 bases. The CDR3 runs 15 residues. The CDR3 sequence is CASSGGTGGNQPQHF. As DNA, the CDR3 is TGTGCCAGCAGCGGGGGGACAGGAGGCAATCAGCCCCAGCATTTT.

This clone has only a few counts. The gene calls are TRBV4-2 and TRBJ1-1, with TRBD1 matching over 8 bases. CDR3 length equals 15 residues. V was pared by 3 bases and J by 0 bases, with 3 bases of the junction left unmatched. CDR1 is LGHNA and CDR2 is YNFKEQ in the germline V gene. The CDR3 DNA reads TGTGCCAGCAGCCAGGGACAGGACATGAACACTGAAGCTTTCTTT. The encoded protein is CASSQGQDMNTEAFF.

The V call is TRBV9, the J call TRBJ2-7; D gene ambiguous. Germline-derived CDR1 and CDR2 are SGDLS and YYNGEE. The CDR3 is 12 residues long. Trimming cost V 2 bases and J 3 bases, with 6 bases left between them. CDR3 protein: CASSVLFYEQYF. CDR3 DNA sequence: TGTGCCAGCAGCGTCCTTTTCTACGAGCAGTACTTC. Together with reference TRBV9 and TRBJ2-7, the CDR3 gives the full variable domain: DSGVTQTPKHLITATGQRVTLRCSPRSGDLSVYWYQQSLDQGLQFLIQYYNGEERAKGNILERFSAQQFPDLHSELNLSSLELGDSALYFCASSVLFYEQYFGPGTRLTVT.

V usage is TRBV5-6 and J usage is TRBJ1-2, with D hard to call. CDR1 is SGHDT and CDR2 is YYEEEE in the germline V gene. V dropped 4 bases and J dropped 8 bases, with 9 bases sitting between them. This CDR3 is built from 11 residues. CDR3 protein: CASSGRGGYTF. For the CDR3, the DNA is TGTGCCAGCAGCGGGAGAGGCGGCTACACCTTC.

This chain connects TRBV11-3 to TRBJ1-1; D is uncertain. Germline V gene sequence: CDR1 SGHNT, CDR2 YENEEA. V lost 0 bases, J lost 1 base, and 6 bases lay in between. The CDR3 extends over 14 amino acids. CDR3 amino acids: CASSLERWNTEAFF. The CDR3 DNA reads TGTGCCAGCAGCTTAGAACGGTGGAACACTGAAGCTTTCTTT.

The DNA for the CDR3 is TGTGCCAGCAGCTGGACAGGGGGCCAGCCCCAGCATTTT. Translating it yields CASSWTGGQPQHF. V gene TRBV7-2 combines with J gene TRBJ1-5, with 11 nucleotides matching TRBD1. V shed 4 bases and J 7 bases; nucleotides not matched to a gene: 0. This CDR3 comprises 13 residues. Per the germline V gene, CDR1 is SGHTA and CDR2 is FQGNSA.

The chain uses TRBV2 and TRBJ2-1, with D unclear. CDR1 and CDR2 from the germline V gene are SNHLY and FYNNEI. Between the trimmed V and J ends, which lost 2 bases and 10 bases, there was a span of 9 bases. The CDR3 contains 12 residues. CDR3 in amino acids: CASSERYREQFF. The CDR3 DNA reads as TGTGCCAGCAGTGAACGGTACCGGGAGCAGTTCTTC.

This clone was counted a few times. The rearrangement links TRBV4-3 to TRBJ2-7; tentative D call: TRBD1 (5 bases). This CDR3 region has 14 residues. From germline, CDR1 is LGHNA and CDR2 YSLEER. V was shortened by 0 bases and J by 4 bases, with 10 bases between the two germline ends. Here the CDR3 reads CASSQDRQGYEQYF. The CDR3 DNA follows: TGCGCCAGCAGCCAAGATAGGCAGGGTTACGAGCAGTACTTC.

The chain couples TRBV27 to TRBJ1-5; 9 nucleotides line up with TRBD1. With 5 bases clipped from V and 4 bases from J, the junction kept 3 bases outside the gene matches. CDR1 is MNHEY and CDR2 is SMNVEV in the germline V gene (reference sequence). The CDR3 spans 14 residues. The CDR3 region has the DNA TGTGCCAGCAGTCCTGACAGGGGGAATCAGCCCCAGCATTTT. Translation: CASSPDRGNQPQHF.

The rearrangement links TRBV5-1 to TRBJ1-5, with D maybe TRBD1 (5 bases). This CDR3 is built from 15 residues. CDR1 and CDR2 (germline): SGHRS, YFSETQ. Trimming left V 0 bases short and J 7 bases short, with 14 bases between. The DNA for the CDR3 is TGCGCCAGCAGCTTGGATGGTTCGGGGGAACAGCCCCAGCATTTT. Translating it yields CASSLDGSGEQPQHF.

This chain uses TRBV2 with TRBJ1-3; tentatively, D is TRBD1 (5 bases). Germline lookup yields CDR1 SNHLY and CDR2 FYNNEI. The V end lost 5 bases, the J end lost 5 bases, and 13 bases lay between the germline ends. This CDR3 is built from 14 residues. The CDR3 DNA reads as TGTGCCAGCAGTCCCCCAGGGTCCCGAAACACCATATATTTT. Its translation: CASSPPGSRNTIYF.